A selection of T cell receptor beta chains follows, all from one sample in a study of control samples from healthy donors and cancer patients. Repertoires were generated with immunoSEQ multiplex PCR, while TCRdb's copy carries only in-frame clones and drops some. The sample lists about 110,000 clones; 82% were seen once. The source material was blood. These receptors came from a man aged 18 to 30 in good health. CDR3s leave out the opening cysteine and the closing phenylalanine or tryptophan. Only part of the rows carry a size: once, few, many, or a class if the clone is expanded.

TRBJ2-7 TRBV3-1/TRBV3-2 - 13 ASSQNTFLTYEQY
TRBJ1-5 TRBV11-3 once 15 ASSLNPGTLGNQPQH
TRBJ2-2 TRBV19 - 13 ASSRGPQLTGELF
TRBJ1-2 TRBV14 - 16 ASSQAPRDRELLSGYT
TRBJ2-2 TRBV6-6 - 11 ASTGTGTGELF
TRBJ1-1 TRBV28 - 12 ASRPWAGNTEAF
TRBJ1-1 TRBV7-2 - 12 ASSFYREGTEAF
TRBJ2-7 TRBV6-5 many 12 ASRPMDSSYEQY
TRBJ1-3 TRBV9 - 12 ASSGGLSGNTIY
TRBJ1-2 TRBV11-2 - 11 ASSLTALYGYT
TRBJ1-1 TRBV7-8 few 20 ASSLRSPRGIRPGEKLAEAF
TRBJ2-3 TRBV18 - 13 ASSPRKGTTDTQY
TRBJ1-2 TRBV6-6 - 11 ASSPTANYGYT
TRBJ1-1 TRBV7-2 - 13 ASSLASTGWTEAF
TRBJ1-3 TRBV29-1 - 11 SVARGSGNTIY
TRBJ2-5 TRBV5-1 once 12 ASHSGQNKETQY
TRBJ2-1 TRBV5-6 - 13 ASSAGRLDRNEQF
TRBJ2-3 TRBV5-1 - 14 ASSLAAGSSTDTQY
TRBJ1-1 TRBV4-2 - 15 ASSQPRTGALNTEAF
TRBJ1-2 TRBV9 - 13 ASSTQQGWGGGYT
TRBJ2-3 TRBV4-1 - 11 ASSSSFTDTQY
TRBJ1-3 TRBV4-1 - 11 ASSFTRGNTIY
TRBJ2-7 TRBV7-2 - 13 ASSSTGILAGEQY
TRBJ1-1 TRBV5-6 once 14 ASSPKRQHMNTEAF
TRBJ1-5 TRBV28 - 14 ASRRPGGQLNQPQH
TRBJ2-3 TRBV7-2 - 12 ASSRSGAGDTQY
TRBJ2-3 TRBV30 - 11 AWEELSADTQY
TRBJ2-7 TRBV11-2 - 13 ASSYHPSGSYEQY
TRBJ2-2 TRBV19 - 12 ASSGGRGTGELF
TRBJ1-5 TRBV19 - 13 ASSELTGVNQPQH
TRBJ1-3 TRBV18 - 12 ASSPSPRVNTIY
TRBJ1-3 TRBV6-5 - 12 ASNRAYSGNTIY
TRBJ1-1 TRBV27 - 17 ASSLRLGDTTARNTEAF
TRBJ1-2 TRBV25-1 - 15 ASSLARSRQDFYGYT
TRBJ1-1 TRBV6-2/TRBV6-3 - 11 ASSPGDRGKAF